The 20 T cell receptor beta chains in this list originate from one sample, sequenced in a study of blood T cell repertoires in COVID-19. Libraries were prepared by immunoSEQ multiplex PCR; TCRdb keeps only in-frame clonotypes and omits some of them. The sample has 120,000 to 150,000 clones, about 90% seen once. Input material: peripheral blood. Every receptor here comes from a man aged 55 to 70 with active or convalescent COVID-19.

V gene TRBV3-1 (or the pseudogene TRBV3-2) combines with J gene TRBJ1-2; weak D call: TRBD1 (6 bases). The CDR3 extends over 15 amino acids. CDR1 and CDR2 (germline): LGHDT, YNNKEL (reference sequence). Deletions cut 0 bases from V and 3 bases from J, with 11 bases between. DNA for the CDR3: TGTGCCAGCAGCCAAGAAGGGGGGGCCCACTATGGCTACACCTTC. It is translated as CASSQEGGAHYGYTF.

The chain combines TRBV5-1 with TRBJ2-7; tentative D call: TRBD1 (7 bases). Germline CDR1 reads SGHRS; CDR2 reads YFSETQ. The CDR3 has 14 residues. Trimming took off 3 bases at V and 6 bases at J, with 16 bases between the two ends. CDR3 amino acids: CASSWRQGGTEQYF. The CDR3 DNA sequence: TGCGCCAGCAGCTGGAGACAGGGAGGCACCGAGCAGTACTTC. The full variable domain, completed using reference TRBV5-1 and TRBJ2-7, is KAGVTQTPRYLIKTRGQQVTLSCSPISGHRSVSWYQQTPGQGLQFLFEYFSETQRNKGNFPGRFSGRQFSNSRSEMNVSTLELGDSALYLCASSWRQGGTEQYFGPGTRLTVT.

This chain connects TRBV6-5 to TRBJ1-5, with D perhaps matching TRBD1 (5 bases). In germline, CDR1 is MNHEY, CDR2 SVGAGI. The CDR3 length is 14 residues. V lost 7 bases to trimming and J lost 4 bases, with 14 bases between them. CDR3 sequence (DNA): TGTGCCAGCATCCAACGGGGGACGAATCAGCCCCAGCATTTT. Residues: CASIQRGTNQPQHF.

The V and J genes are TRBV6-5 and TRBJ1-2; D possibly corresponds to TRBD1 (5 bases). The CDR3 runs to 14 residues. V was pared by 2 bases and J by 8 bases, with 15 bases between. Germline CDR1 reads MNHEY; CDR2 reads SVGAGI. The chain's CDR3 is CASSYQGVSNGYTF. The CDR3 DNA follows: TGTGCCAGCAGTTACCAAGGGGTGTCGAACGGCTACACCTTC.

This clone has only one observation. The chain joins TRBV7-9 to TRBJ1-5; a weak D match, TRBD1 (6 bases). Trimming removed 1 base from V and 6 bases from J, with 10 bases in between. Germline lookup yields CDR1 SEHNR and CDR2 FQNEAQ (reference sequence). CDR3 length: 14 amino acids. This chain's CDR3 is CASSLEGGSQPQHF. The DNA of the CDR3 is TGTGCCAGCAGCTTAGAAGGGGGTAGTCAGCCCCAGCATTTT.

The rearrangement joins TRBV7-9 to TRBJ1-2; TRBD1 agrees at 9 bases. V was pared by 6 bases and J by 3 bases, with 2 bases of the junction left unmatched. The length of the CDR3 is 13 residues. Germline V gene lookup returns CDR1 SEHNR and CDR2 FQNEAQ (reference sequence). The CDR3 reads CASRDRGDYGYTF. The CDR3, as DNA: TGTGCCAGCAGAGACAGGGGGGACTATGGCTACACCTTC.

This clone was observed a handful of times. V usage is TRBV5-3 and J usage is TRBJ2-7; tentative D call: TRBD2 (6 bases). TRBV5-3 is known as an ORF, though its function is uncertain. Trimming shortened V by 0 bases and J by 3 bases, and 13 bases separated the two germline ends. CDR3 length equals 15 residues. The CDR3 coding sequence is TGTGCCAGAAGCTTGGGCCGGGACTCGAGCTACGAGCAGTACTTC. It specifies CARSLGRDSSYEQYF.

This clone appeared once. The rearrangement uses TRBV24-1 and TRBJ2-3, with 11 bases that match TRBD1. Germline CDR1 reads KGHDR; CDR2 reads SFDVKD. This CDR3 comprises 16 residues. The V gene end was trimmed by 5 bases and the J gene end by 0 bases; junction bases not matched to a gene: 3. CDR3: CATSVGQGASTDTQYF. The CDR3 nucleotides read TGTGCCACCAGTGTCGGACAGGGGGCGAGCACAGATACGCAGTATTTT.

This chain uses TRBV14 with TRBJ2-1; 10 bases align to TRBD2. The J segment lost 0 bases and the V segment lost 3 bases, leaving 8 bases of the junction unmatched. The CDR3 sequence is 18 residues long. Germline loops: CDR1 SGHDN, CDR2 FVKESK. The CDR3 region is CASSHESGLASSYNEQFF. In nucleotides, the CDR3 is TGTGCCAGCAGCCACGAATCGGGACTAGCGAGCTCCTACAATGAGCAGTTCTTC. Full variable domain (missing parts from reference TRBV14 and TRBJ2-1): EAGVTQFPSHSVIEKGQTVTLRCDPISGHDNLYWYRRVMGKEIKFLLHFVKESKQDESGMPNNRFLAERTGGTYSTLKVQPAELEDSGVYFCASSHESGLASSYNEQFFGPGTRLTVL.

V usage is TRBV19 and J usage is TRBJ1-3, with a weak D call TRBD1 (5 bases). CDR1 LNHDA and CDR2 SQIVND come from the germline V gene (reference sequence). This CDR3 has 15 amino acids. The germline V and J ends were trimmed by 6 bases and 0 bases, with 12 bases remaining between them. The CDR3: CASRADNLSGNTIYF. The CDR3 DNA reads TGTGCCAGTAGGGCGGACAATCTCTCTGGAAACACCATATATTTT. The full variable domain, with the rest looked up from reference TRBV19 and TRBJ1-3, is DGGITQSPKYLFRKEGQNVTLSCEQNLNHDAMYWYRQDPGQGLRLIYYSQIVNDFQKGDIAEGYSVSREKKESFPLTVTSAQKNPTAFYLCASRADNLSGNTIYFGEGSWLTVV.

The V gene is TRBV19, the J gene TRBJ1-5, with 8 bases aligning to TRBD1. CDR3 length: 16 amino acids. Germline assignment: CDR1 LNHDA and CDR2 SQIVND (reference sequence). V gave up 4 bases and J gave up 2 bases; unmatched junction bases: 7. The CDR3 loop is CASSTSQGARNQPQHF. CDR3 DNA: TGTGCCAGTAGTACCTCGCAGGGGGCCCGCAATCAGCCCCAGCATTTT.

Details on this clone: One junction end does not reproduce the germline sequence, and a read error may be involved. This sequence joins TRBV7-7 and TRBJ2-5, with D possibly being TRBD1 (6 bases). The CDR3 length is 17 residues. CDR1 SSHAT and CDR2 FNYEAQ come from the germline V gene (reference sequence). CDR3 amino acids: CASSLAPVGAALETQYF. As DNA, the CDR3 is TGTGCTAGCAGCTTAGCCCCGGTGGGGGCGGCTTTGGAGACCCAGTACTTC.

Written as DNA, the CDR3 is TGCGCCAGCAGCCCCGAAATACAGAGAAACACTGAAGCTTTCTTT. It is translated as CASSPEIQRNTEAFF. V gene TRBV5-1 combines with J gene TRBJ1-1; no clear D. V gave up 4 bases and J gave up 2 bases, with 15 bases separating them. Germline V gives CDR1 SGHRS, CDR2 YFSETQ. The CDR3 covers 15 residues. The full variable domain, with the rest looked up from reference TRBV5-1 and TRBJ1-1, is KAGVTQTPRYLIKTRGQQVTLSCSPISGHRSVSWYQQTPGQGLQFLFEYFSETQRNKGNFPGRFSGRQFSNSRSEMNVSTLELGDSALYLCASSPEIQRNTEAFFGQGTRLTVV.

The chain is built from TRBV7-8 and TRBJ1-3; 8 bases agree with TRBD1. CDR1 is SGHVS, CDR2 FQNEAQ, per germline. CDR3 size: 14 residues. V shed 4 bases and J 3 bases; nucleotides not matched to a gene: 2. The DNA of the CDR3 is TGTGCCAGCAGCTCCACAGGGGGTGGAAACACCATATATTTT. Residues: CASSSTGGGNTIYF.

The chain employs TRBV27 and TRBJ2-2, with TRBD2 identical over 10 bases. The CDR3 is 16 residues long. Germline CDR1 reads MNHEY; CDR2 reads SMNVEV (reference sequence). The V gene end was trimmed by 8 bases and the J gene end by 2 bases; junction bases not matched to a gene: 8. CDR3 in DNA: TGTGCCAGCCAAACGTGGACTAGCGGCAACACCGGGGAGCTGTTTTTT. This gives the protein CASQTWTSGNTGELFF.

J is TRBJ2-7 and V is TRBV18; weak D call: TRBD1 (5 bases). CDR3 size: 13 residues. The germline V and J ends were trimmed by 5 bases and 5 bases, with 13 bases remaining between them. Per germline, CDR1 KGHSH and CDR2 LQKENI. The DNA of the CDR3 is TGTGCCAGCTCAGTTCAGGGTTACCACGAGCAGTACTTC. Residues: CASSVQGYHEQYF. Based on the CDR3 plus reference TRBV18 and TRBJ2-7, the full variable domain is NAGVMQNPRHLVRRRGQEARLRCSPMKGHSHVYWYRQLPEEGLKFMVYLQKENIIDESGMPKERFSAEFPKEGPSILRIQQVVRGDSAAYFCASSVQGYHEQYFGPGTRLTVT.

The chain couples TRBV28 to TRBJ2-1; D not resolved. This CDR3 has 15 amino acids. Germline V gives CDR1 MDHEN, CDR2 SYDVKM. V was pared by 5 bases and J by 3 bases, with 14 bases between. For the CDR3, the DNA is TGTGCCAGCAGTGGCCTTGCGGAGATCTACAATGAGCAGTTCTTC. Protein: CASSGLAEIYNEQFF.

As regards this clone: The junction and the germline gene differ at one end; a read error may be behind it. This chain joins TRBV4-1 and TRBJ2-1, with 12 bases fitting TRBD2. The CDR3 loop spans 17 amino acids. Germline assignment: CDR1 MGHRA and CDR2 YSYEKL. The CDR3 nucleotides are TGCGCCAGCAGCCAGGGAGCGACTAGCGGGAGATACAGTGAGCAGTTCTTC. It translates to CASSQGATSGRYSEQFF.

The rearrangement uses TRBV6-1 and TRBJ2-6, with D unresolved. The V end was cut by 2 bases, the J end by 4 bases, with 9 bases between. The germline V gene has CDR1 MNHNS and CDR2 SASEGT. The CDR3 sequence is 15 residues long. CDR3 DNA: TGTGCCAGCAGTGAACCGGGTGGAGGGGCCAACGTCCTGACTTTC. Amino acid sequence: CASSEPGGGANVLTF.

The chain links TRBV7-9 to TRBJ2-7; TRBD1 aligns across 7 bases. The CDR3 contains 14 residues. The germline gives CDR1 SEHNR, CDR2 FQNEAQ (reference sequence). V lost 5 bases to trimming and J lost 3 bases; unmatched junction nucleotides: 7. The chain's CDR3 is CASSPQGDGYEQYF. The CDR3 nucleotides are TGTGCCAGCAGCCCCCAGGGGGACGGCTACGAGCAGTACTTC.